The 20 T cell receptor beta chains given below trace back to one sample, sequenced in a study of cytomegalovirus exposure and HLA in healthy donors. It was with 60 Vbeta and 13 Jbeta primers that the PCR ran. The assay was immunoSEQ multiplex PCR, and TCRdb's table has in-frame clones only and misses some. The repertoire holds about 86,000 clones, 70% to 85% seen once, with approximately 8.9% in the top ten. The sequencing sample was made of PBMCs. These TCRs come from a man in his 60s in good health and CMV-seronegative.

The chain recombines TRBV7-6 with TRBJ2-1; 11 bases align to TRBD2. The J segment lost 4 bases and the V segment lost 4 bases, leaving 12 bases of the junction unmatched. The CDR3 runs 18 residues. Germline CDR1 SGHVS, CDR2 FNYEAQ. The CDR3 nucleotides read TGTGCCAGCAGCTATGAACCTGCCGGGACTAGCGGATACAATGAGCAGTTCTTC. Its translation: CASSYEPAGTSGYNEQFF.

This sequence joins TRBV28 and TRBJ2-7, with 9 bases matching TRBD1. Germline V lookup: CDR1 MDHEN, CDR2 SYDVKM. The CDR3 consists of 14 residues. The V and J ends lost 6 bases and 4 bases, in that order; junction bases with no gene match: 7. CDR3 nucleotides: TGTGCCAGCAGGTTGGGGACAGGGAGGTACGAGCAGTACTTC. It translates to CASRLGTGRYEQYF. Combining the CDR3 with reference TRBV28 and TRBJ2-7 gives the whole variable domain DVKVTQSSRYLVKRTGEKVFLECVQDMDHENMFWYRQDPGLGLRLIYFSYDVKMKEKGDIPEGYSVSREKKERFSLILESASTNQTSMYLCASRLGTGRYEQYFGPGTRLTVT.

The J gene is TRBJ2-5, the V gene TRBV2, with D maybe TRBD2 (6 bases). CDR3 length: 13 amino acids. V lost 7 bases and J lost 5, with 14 bases in between. The germline CDR1 and CDR2 sequences are SNHLY and FYNNEI. The CDR3 DNA reads as TGTGCCAGCAACAGACTAGTCTCGGAGACCCAGTACTTC. Translated, it gives CASNRLVSETQYF.

The V call is TRBV7-2, the J call TRBJ2-1; TRBD1 agrees at 8 bases. The length of the CDR3 is 13 residues. Germline-derived CDR1 and CDR2 are SGHTA and FQGNSA. J was trimmed by 5 bases and V by 5 bases; bases with no gene match: 2. CDR3 loop: CASSPDRDNEQFF. The CDR3 DNA is TGTGCCAGCAGCCCGGACAGGGACAATGAGCAGTTCTTC.

This rearrangement joins TRBV5-1 to TRBJ1-4; TRBD1 aligns across 9 bases. The junction had 8 bases not matched to a gene; V was cut back by 4 bases and J by 7 bases. The CDR3 is made up of 15 amino acids. In germline, CDR1 is SGHRS, CDR2 YFSETQ. CDR3 DNA sequence: TGCGCCAGCAGCACGGGACAGGGAGGGATTGAAAAACTGTTTTTT. This sequence encodes CASSTGQGGIEKLFF.

The V gene is TRBV4-1, the J gene TRBJ2-5; tentative D call: TRBD2 (6 bases). The J call is doubtful: the DNA matches TRBJ2-7 better. The V gene's germline CDR1 is MGHRA and CDR2 YSYEKL. The length of the CDR3 is 16 residues. In DNA, the CDR3 is TGCGCCAGCAGCCAAGATCTATTAGCGGACATCTACGAGCAGTACTTC. It codes for CASSQDLLADIYEQYF.

The chain couples TRBV7-7 to TRBJ2-7, with 8 bases aligning to TRBD1. CDR1 is SSHAT and CDR2 is FNYEAQ in the germline V gene (reference sequence). Trimming at V came to 4 bases and at J to 0 bases, leaving 23 bases not matched to a gene. The length of the CDR3 is 21 residues. The CDR3 protein is CASSSHGVVAGGAESSYEQYF. As DNA, the CDR3 is TGTGCCAGCAGCTCCCACGGGGTAGTTGCAGGGGGCGCGGAAAGCTCCTACGAGCAGTACTTC.

This chain connects TRBV4-3 to TRBJ1-5; no reliable D call. Germline V gene lookup returns CDR1 LGHNA and CDR2 YSLEER. V lost 0 bases to trimming and J lost 7 bases, with 7 bases between them. This CDR3 has 13 amino acids. The CDR3 here is CASSQEVRQPQHF. The DNA for the CDR3 is TGCGCCAGCAGCCAAGAGGTTCGGCAGCCCCAGCATTTT.

The DNA for the CDR3 is TGTGCCAGCAGTTTTCCCAGGGGCAATAGCAATCAGCCCCAGCATTTT. Amino acid sequence: CASSFPRGNSNQPQHF. The chain recombines TRBV28 with TRBJ1-5, with D perhaps TRBD1 (6 bases). In germline, CDR1 is MDHEN, CDR2 SYDVKM. This CDR3 comprises 16 residues. The ends were cut back, 3 bases at V and 0 bases at J, with 12 bases in the middle. The full variable domain, its missing parts supplied by reference TRBV28 and TRBJ1-5, is DVKVTQSSRYLVKRTGEKVFLECVQDMDHENMFWYRQDPGLGLRLIYFSYDVKMKEKGDIPEGYSVSREKKERFSLILESASTNQTSMYLCASSFPRGNSNQPQHFGDGTRLSIL.

The chain joins TRBV19 to TRBJ1-5; no firm D call. V gave up 7 bases and J gave up 2 bases, with 12 bases separating them. This CDR3 is 14 amino acids long. The germline gives CDR1 LNHDA, CDR2 SQIVND (reference sequence). CDR3 residues: CASMNWQGNQPQHF. In DNA, the CDR3 is TGTGCCAGTATGAATTGGCAGGGCAATCAGCCCCAGCATTTT.

This clone was counted a single time. The chain carries TRBV19 and TRBJ1-5; D is uncertain. Trimming stripped 8 bases from V and 8 bases from J, with 16 bases between. The CDR3 has 13 amino acids. Germline CDR1 LNHDA, CDR2 SQIVND (reference sequence). This chain's CDR3 is CASETAAGEPQHF. CDR3 coding DNA: TGTGCCAGTGAGACCGCGGCGGGTGAGCCCCAGCATTTT.

V is TRBV27 and J is TRBJ1-1; a weak D match, TRBD1 (6 bases). The ends were cut back, 4 bases at V and 0 bases at J, with 12 bases in the middle. The CDR3 totals 15 residues. Germline V CDR1 and CDR2: MNHEY, SMNVEV (reference sequence). Here the CDR3 reads CASSSWTDLNTEAFF. DNA of the CDR3: TGTGCCAGCAGTTCCTGGACAGATTTGAACACTGAAGCTTTCTTT.

In its sample, this clone was seen a few times. The chain combines TRBV7-9 with TRBJ1-5, with D maybe TRBD1 (6 bases). Trimming left V 0 bases short and J 9 bases short, with 12 bases between. The CDR3 is 14 amino acids. The germline V gene encodes CDR1 SEHNR and CDR2 FQNEAQ (reference sequence). For the CDR3, the DNA is TGTGCCAGCAGCTTAGCAGAAGGGGGTGGGCCCCAGCATTTT. Translation: CASSLAEGGGPQHF.

V gene TRBV7-2 combines with J gene TRBJ2-1; TRBD2 might be the D (6 bases). The CDR3 extends over 14 amino acids. Trimming cost V 3 bases and J 9 bases, with 15 bases left between them. CDR1 is SGHTA, CDR2 FQGNSA, per germline. The CDR3 sequence: CASSLPQVEGEQFF. The CDR3, as DNA: TGTGCCAGCAGCTTGCCCCAGGTGGAGGGTGAGCAGTTCTTC.

V gene TRBV29-1 combines with J gene TRBJ2-5, with D uncertain. This CDR3 is built from 12 residues. V lost 6 bases to trimming and J lost 4 bases, with 12 bases between them. Germline CDR1 and CDR2: SQVTM and ANQGSEA. The CDR3 coding sequence is TGCAGCGTGACGAGTAGCTTAGAGACCCAGTACTTC. Amino acid sequence: CSVTSSLETQYF.

CDR3 loop: CASSYTGSSYNEQFF. CDR3 DNA sequence: TGTGCCAGCAGTTACACAGGAAGCTCCTACAATGAGCAGTTCTTC. The V and J genes are TRBV6-6 and TRBJ2-1; D may be TRBD1 (5 bases). The V and J ends lost 2 bases and 0 bases respectively, with 8 bases between them. Per the germline V gene, CDR1 is MNHNY and CDR2 is SVGAGI (reference sequence). This CDR3 is built from 15 residues.

V usage is TRBV10-2 and J usage is TRBJ2-3; D may be TRBD1 (5 bases). The CDR3 runs to 12 residues. Germline CDR1 WSHSY, CDR2 SAAADI. V gave up 3 bases and J gave up 7 bases, with 8 bases separating them. In DNA form, the CDR3 reads TGCGCCAGCAGTGAAGGGGTACATACGCAGTATTTT. Amino acids: CASSEGVHTQYF.

This chain links TRBV27 with TRBJ1-1; D possibly corresponds to TRBD1 (5 bases). Trimming took off 5 bases at V and 1 base at J, with 11 bases between the two ends. Germline CDR1 and CDR2: MNHEY and SMNVEV (reference sequence). The CDR3 is 14 amino acids. The chain's CDR3 is CASSPNGQNTEAFF. The DNA for the CDR3 is TGTGCCAGCAGTCCGAACGGACAGAACACTGAAGCTTTCTTT.

The V call is TRBV7-6, the J call TRBJ2-3; perhaps TRBD2 as D (5 bases). V shed 1 base and J shed 3 bases, with 8 bases lying between them. The CDR3 has 14 residues. Per the germline V gene, CDR1 is SGHVS and CDR2 is FNYEAQ. CDR3 region: CASSLVPGTDTQYF. The CDR3 bases are TGTGCCAGCAGCTTAGTCCCGGGGACAGATACGCAGTATTTT.

The V and J genes are TRBV11-2 and TRBJ1-2, with TRBD1 as a possible D gene (6 bases). The CDR3 is 15 amino acids. The germline gives CDR1 SGHAT, CDR2 FQNNGV. Trimming pared 5 bases from V and 2 bases from J, leaving 15 bases between. CDR3 coding DNA: TGTGCCAGCAGCCCAGGGGACAATTCAAACTATGGCTACACCTTC. As protein: CASSPGDNSNYGYTF.